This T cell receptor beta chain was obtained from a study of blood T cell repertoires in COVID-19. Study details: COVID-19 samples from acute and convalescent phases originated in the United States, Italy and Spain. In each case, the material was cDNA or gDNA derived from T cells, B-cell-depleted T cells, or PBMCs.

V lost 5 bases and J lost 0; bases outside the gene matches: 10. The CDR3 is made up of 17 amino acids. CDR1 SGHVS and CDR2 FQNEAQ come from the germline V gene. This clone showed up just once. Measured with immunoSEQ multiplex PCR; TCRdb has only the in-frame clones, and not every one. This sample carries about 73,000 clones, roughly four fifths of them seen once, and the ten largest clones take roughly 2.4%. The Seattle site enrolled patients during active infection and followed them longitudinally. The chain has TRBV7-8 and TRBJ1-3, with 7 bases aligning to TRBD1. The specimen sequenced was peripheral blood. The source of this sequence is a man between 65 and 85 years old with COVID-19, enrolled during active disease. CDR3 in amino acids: CASSVTDRSYSGNTIYF. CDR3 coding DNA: TGTGCCAGCAGCGTAACGGACAGGTCATACTCTGGAAACACCATATATTTT.